The next 25 T cell receptor beta chains were all read from a single sample in a study of breast tumors, draining lymph nodes, adjacent tissues. TCRdb independently ran MiXCR on the multiplex PCR reads; one entry per CDR3 protein. Here the sample spans approximately 45,000 distinct CDR3 sequences, roughly 23% being singletons. The sample was breast tumor tissue. These receptors came from a female donor with breast cancer. Some clones in this sample may be carry-over from other donors' samples.

This clonotype appeared many times. This sequence joins TRBV7-6 and TRBJ2-1; 10 nucleotides align to TRBD2. The trim removed 5 bases at V and 0 bases at J, leaving 13 bases unmatched. There are 19 residues in the CDR3. Germline V gene sequence: CDR1 SGHVS, CDR2 FNYEAQ. In DNA, the CDR3 is TGTGCCAGCAGCCCAGGGGGGGTAGCGGGGGGTAGCTCCTACAATGAGCAGTTCTTC. This sequence encodes CASSPGGVAGGSSYNEQFF.

This clonotype was counted between two and nine times. This rearrangement joins TRBV7-3 to TRBJ2-1; D perhaps matches TRBD1 (7 bases). Trimming left V 5 bases short and J 7 bases short, with 18 bases between. Germline V gives CDR1 SGHTA, CDR2 FQGTGA. The CDR3 has 15 amino acids. The DNA for the CDR3 is TGTGCCAGCAGCCAGGGGGGCTCCCTTCGGAATGAGCAGTTCTTC. It encodes CASSQGGSLRNEQFF. Full variable domain (remainder filled in from reference TRBV7-3 and TRBJ2-1): GAGVSQTPSNKVTEKGKYVELRCDPISGHTALYWYRQSLGQGPEFLIYFQGTGAADDSGLPNDRFFAVRPEGSVSTLKIQRTERGDSAVYLCASSQGGSLRNEQFFGPGTRLTVL.

The gene calls are TRBV6-2 or TRBV6-3 and TRBJ2-3; TRBD2 agrees at 8 bases. Germline CDR1 and CDR2: MNHEY and SVGEGT. The CDR3 is 15 residues long. After removal of 5 bases from V and 0 bases from J, the junction contained 4 bases not matched to a gene. The CDR3 sequence: CASSPGGPSTDTQYF. The DNA of the CDR3 is TGTGCCAGCAGTCCGGGGGGGCCTAGCACAGATACGCAGTATTTT.

This clonotype was seen many times. The chain uses TRBV19 and TRBJ2-7, with 9 bases that match TRBD1. This CDR3 spans 16 amino acids. The germline gives CDR1 LNHDA, CDR2 SQIVND (reference sequence). J lost 5 bases, V lost 5 bases, and 13 bases had no gene match. CDR3 residues: CASSLRPGTGINEQYF. In DNA form, the CDR3 reads TGTGCCAGTAGTCTTCGCCCCGGGACAGGGATCAACGAGCAGTACTTC.

This clonotype ranks as medium-sized. The rearrangement joins TRBV2 to TRBJ2-5; 7 bases agree with TRBD1. Trimming took 6 bases from V and 5 from J; bases not matched to a gene: 12. The CDR3 has 15 amino acids. From germline, CDR1 is SNHLY and CDR2 FYNNEI. In DNA, the CDR3 is TGTGCCAGCAGCGTGAGACAGGGCTCGGGGGAGACCCAGTACTTC. Protein sequence: CASSVRQGSGETQYF.

This clonotype was counted many times. V and J are TRBV5-8 and TRBJ1-2; TRBD1 matches 11 bases. The CDR3 spans 15 residues. V lost 4 bases to trimming and J lost 1 base; unmatched junction nucleotides: 3. Germline values: CDR1 SGHTS, CDR2 YDEGEE. In DNA form, the CDR3 reads TGTGCCAGCAGCAAAGGGACAGGGGGTAACTATGGCTACACCTTC. This sequence encodes CASSKGTGGNYGYTF.

Ten or more counts support this clonotype. One end of the junction fails to match germline, which may point to a read error. The CDR3, as DNA: TGTGCCAGCAGCTTAGGGTTGGCCGGGGAGCTGTTTTTT. Its translation is CASSLGLAGELFF. This chain joins TRBV12-3 or TRBV12-4 and TRBJ2-2, with D unresolved. The CDR3 consists of 13 residues.

The sample holds many counts of this clonotype. The chain has TRBV2 and TRBJ1-5; D gene ambiguous. The germline CDR1 and CDR2 sequences are SNHLY and FYNNEI. This CDR3 region has 14 residues. V lost 0 bases, J lost 3 bases, and 6 bases lay in between. The CDR3 nucleotides read TGTGCCAGCAGTGAAGCCCAGGACAATCAGCCCCAGCATTTT. It is translated as CASSEAQDNQPQHF.

This clonotype showed up just a few times. This sequence joins TRBV4-1 and TRBJ2-1, with 8 bases matching TRBD2. The CDR3 contains 15 residues. J gave up 8 bases and V 0 bases, and 6 bases lay outside the gene matches. In germline, CDR1 is MGHRA, CDR2 YSYEKL. The CDR3 DNA is TGCGCCAGCAGCCAAGATAAGCTAGCGGGCTATGAGCAGTTCTTC. Amino acid sequence: CASSQDKLAGYEQFF.

The table lists this clonotype with many counts. The chain couples TRBV5-1 to TRBJ2-7; D unresolved. The CDR3 is 15 residues long. Looked up from germline, CDR1 is SGHRS and CDR2 is YFSETQ. V lost 0 bases and J lost 2, with 12 bases in between. CDR3 amino acids: CASSLDLAPPYEQYF. The CDR3 coding sequence is TGCGCCAGCAGCTTGGATCTGGCCCCTCCCTACGAGCAGTACTTC.

As concerns this clonotype: A much larger clone differs from this one at a single base, so this may be a read error. V is TRBV3-1 and J is TRBJ1-2, with unresolved D. Germline loops: CDR1 LGHDT, CDR2 YNNKEL (reference sequence). Trimming pared 1 base from V and 4 bases from J, leaving 4 bases between. This CDR3 has 12 residues. CDR3 region: CASSQVCYGYTF. The CDR3 nucleotides read TGTGCCAGCAGCCAAGTGTGCTATGGCTACACCTTC. Full variable domain (remainder filled in from reference TRBV3-1 and TRBJ1-2): DTAVSQTPKYLVTQMGNDKSIKCEQNLGHDTMYWYKQDSKKFLKIMFSYNNKELIINETVPNRFSPKSPDKAHLNLHINSLELGDSAVYFCASSQVCYGYTFGSGTRLTVV.

V usage is TRBV2 and J usage is TRBJ2-1; possible D gene TRBD2, 11 bases. This CDR3 contains 19 residues. Trimming took off 6 bases at V and 8 bases at J, with 32 bases between the two ends. Per germline, CDR1 SNHLY and CDR2 FYNNEI. CDR3 region: CASSQGQGKSSGRGHEQFF. CDR3 DNA: TGTGCCAGCAGCCAGGGACAGGGGAAGAGTAGCGGGAGGGGTCATGAGCAGTTCTTC.

This clonotype was seen at least ten times. The chain is built from TRBV6-6 and TRBJ2-7; 9 nucleotides line up with TRBD1. Germline CDR1 and CDR2: MNHNY and SVGAGI (reference sequence). This CDR3 contains 15 residues. V was clipped by 0 bases and J by 5 bases; unmatched bases: 5. CDR3 DNA: TGTGCCAGCAGTTACTCGGGGACAGGGAGCAACGAGCAGTACTTC. Translating gives CASSYSGTGSNEQYF.

This clonotype has ten or more counts. This rearrangement joins TRBV9 to TRBJ1-3; TRBD1 agrees at 8 bases. Germline assignment: CDR1 SGDLS and CDR2 YYNGEE. The CDR3 sequence is 16 residues long. V lost 2 bases and J lost 4; bases outside the gene matches: 8. CDR3 in amino acids: CASSVGQGAQGNTIYF. Here the CDR3 DNA reads TGTGCCAGCAGCGTTGGTCAGGGGGCGCAAGGAAACACCATATATTTT. Supplemented by reference TRBV9 and TRBJ1-3, the full variable domain reads DSGVTQTPKHLITATGQRVTLRCSPRSGDLSVYWYQQSLDQGLQFLIQYYNGEERAKGNILERFSAQQFPDLHSELNLSSLELGDSALYFCASSVGQGAQGNTIYFGEGSWLTVV.

This clonotype was found many times. This rearrangement joins TRBV29-1 to TRBJ1-2, with D possibly being TRBD1 (5 bases). Trimming pared 2 bases from V and 5 bases from J, leaving 15 bases between. Per germline, CDR1 SQVTM and CDR2 ANQGSEA. This CDR3 region has 14 residues. Here the CDR3 reads CSVEPRDESYGYTF. The DNA for the CDR3 is TGCAGCGTTGAACCCAGGGACGAATCATATGGCTACACCTTC. The whole variable domain, remainder taken from reference TRBV29-1 and TRBJ1-2, is SAVISQKPSRDICQRGTSLTIQCQVDSQVTMMFWYRQQPGQSLTLIATANQGSEATYESGFVIDKFPISRPNLTFSTLTVSNMSPEDSSIYLCSVEPRDESYGYTFGSGTRLTVV.

The sample holds many counts of this clonotype. The chain employs TRBV20-1 and TRBJ2-5, with D possibly TRBD2 on 6 matching bases. The CDR3 is made up of 13 amino acids. V lost 5 bases, J lost 2 bases, and 12 bases lay in between. Germline V CDR1 and CDR2: DFQATT, SNEGSKA (reference sequence). The CDR3 region is CSASGLLQETQYF. Here the CDR3 DNA reads TGCAGTGCTTCCGGACTACTTCAAGAGACCCAGTACTTC.

Many counts were recorded for this clonotype. The chain links TRBV10-3 to TRBJ2-2; the match to TRBD1 covers 7 bases. Trimming removed 2 bases from V and 6 bases from J; junction bases left unmatched: 3. Germline loops: CDR1 ENHRY, CDR2 SYGVKD. This CDR3 is built from 14 residues. The CDR3 coding sequence is TGTGCCATCAGTGAGACAGGGGTAGCCGGGGAGCTGTTTTTT. It yields the protein CAISETGVAGELFF.

This clonotype came up many times. The chain joins TRBV4-1 to TRBJ2-4; D is tentatively TRBD1 or TRBD2 (5 bases each). V lost 3 bases, J lost 6 bases, and 9 bases lay in between. Germline V lookup: CDR1 MGHRA, CDR2 YSYEKL. There are 13 residues in the CDR3. CDR3 protein: CASSQGTVNIQYF. CDR3 DNA sequence: TGCGCCAGCAGCCAGGGGACGGTAAACATTCAGTACTTC.

Notes on this clonotype: This may be a read error, as it is one base from a much larger clone. The V gene is TRBV27, the J gene TRBJ2-7; perhaps TRBD2 as D (6 bases). Trimming shortened V by 6 bases and J by 3 bases, and 18 bases separated the two germline ends. The CDR3 spans 15 residues. Germline CDR1 reads MNHEY; CDR2 reads SMNVEV (reference sequence). The CDR3: CASRPMDGGYYEQYF. Written as DNA, the CDR3 is TGTGCCAGCAGACCTATGGACGGGGGATACTACGAGCAGTACTTC.

This clonotype was picked up one time. This may be a read error: a much more frequent sequence differs by one nucleotide. The gene calls are TRBV12-3 or TRBV12-4 and TRBJ2-2; D might be TRBD2 (5 bases). The CDR3 spans 14 residues. The CDR3: CASSFDMAPGELSF. The CDR3 DNA sequence: TGTGCCAGCAGTTTTGACATGGCCCCCGGGGAGCTGTCTTTT.

This chain uses TRBV2 with TRBJ2-2, with D perhaps matching TRBD1 (5 bases). The CDR3 totals 15 residues. V lost 6 bases and J 6 bases, leaving 17 bases between the germline ends. Germline loops: CDR1 SNHLY, CDR2 FYNNEI. For the CDR3, the DNA is TGTGCCAGCAGCGGAAGGACACTCAACGCCGGGGAGCTGTTTTTT. Amino acid sequence: CASSGRTLNAGELFF.

This clonotype was seen repeatedly, ten times or more. The chain has TRBV15 and TRBJ2-7, with D tentatively TRBD1 (5 bases). This CDR3 contains 18 residues. Germline loops: CDR1 LNHNV, CDR2 YYDKDF (reference sequence). The ends were cut back, 5 bases at V and 7 bases at J, with 30 bases in the middle. This CDR3 is CATSGPKWTRKVGVEQYF. The CDR3 region has the DNA TGTGCCACCAGCGGACCAAAATGGACACGAAAGGTTGGGGTTGAGCAGTACTTC.

This clonotype was detected many times. The V and J genes are TRBV2 and TRBJ1-4, with a possible D match to TRBD1 (5 bases). The V end lost 3 bases, the J end lost 3 bases, and 11 bases lay between the germline ends. Germline V gene data show CDR1 as SNHLY and CDR2 as FYNNEI. The CDR3 loop spans 15 amino acids. The CDR3 protein is CASSDGGGSNEKLFF. CDR3 DNA sequence: TGTGCCAGCAGTGATGGGGGGGGGTCTAATGAAAAACTGTTTTTT.

Regarding this clonotype: As the CDR3 is not closed by the conserved phenylalanine or tryptophan, this likely results from a read error. The J gene is TRBJ2-3, the V gene TRBV2, with 7 bases matching TRBD2. The V gene's germline CDR1 is SNHLY and CDR2 FYNNEI. CDR3 length: 13 amino acids. This CDR3 reads CASKRESTGTQYL. CDR3 nucleotide sequence: TGTGCCAGCAAGCGGGAATCCACAGGTACGCAGTATCTT.

In nucleotides, the CDR3 is TGCAGTGCTGCGACTAGCAGAGGCTCCTACAATGAGCAGTTCTTC. Encoded protein: CSAATSRGSYNEQFF. This rearrangement joins TRBV20-1 to TRBJ2-1, with TRBD2 matching 7 bases. After removal of 5 bases from V and 0 bases from J, the junction contained 7 bases not matched to a gene. Germline V CDR1 and CDR2: DFQATT, SNEGSKA (reference sequence). The CDR3 has 15 residues.